Each of the 28 T cell receptor beta chains below was sequenced from the same sample in a study of T cells in Graves' hyperthyroidism and ophthalmopathy. RNA transcripts yielded amplified TCR beta CDR3 regions. The HTBI primer set served for first-round RT-PCR of the TCR CDR3. MiXCR, run by TCRdb on the multiplex PCR reads, gives a single entry per CDR3 protein. Here the sample spans over 500,000 distinct CDR3 sequences, around 16% being singletons. Sample: blood. Receptor source: a woman aged 30 to 39 with Graves' ophthalmopathy.

This clonotype appeared many times. The V call is TRBV18, the J call TRBJ2-3, with D possibly being TRBD1 or TRBD2 (5 bases each). Germline V gene lookup returns CDR1 KGHSH and CDR2 LQKENI. The CDR3 is 15 amino acids. Trimming removed 3 bases from V and 0 bases from J, with 10 bases in between. In nucleotides, the CDR3 is TGTGCCAGCTCACCGGGACCCGCGAGCACAGATACGCAGTATTTT. This gives the protein CASSPGPASTDTQYF.

The table lists this clonotype with many counts. The chain carries TRBV12-3 or TRBV12-4 and TRBJ2-3; the D is unclear. There are 14 residues in the CDR3. V gave up 5 bases and J gave up 6 bases, with 15 bases separating them. Here the CDR3 DNA reads TGTGCCAGCAGTCTCTCTTCTTCTGGGGATACGCAGTATTTT. Translated: CASSLSSSGDTQYF.

The rearrangement links TRBV15 to TRBJ1-4; 8 bases agree with TRBD1. Germline CDR1 reads LNHNV; CDR2 reads YYDKDF (reference sequence). The ends lost 5 bases at V and 0 bases at J; junction bases unmatched: 5. CDR3 size: 16 residues. The chain's CDR3 is CATSGGQVATNEKLFF. Here the CDR3 DNA reads TGTGCCACCAGCGGGGGACAGGTAGCAACTAATGAAAAACTGTTTTTT.

This clonotype was observed a handful of times. The chain uses TRBV20-1 and TRBJ2-7, with a tentative D call TRBD1 (6 bases). The CDR3 spans 13 residues. Trimming removed 5 bases from V and 2 bases from J, with 13 bases in between. Per germline, CDR1 DFQATT and CDR2 SNEGSKA (reference sequence). The CDR3 spells CSAQGQETYEQYF. The DNA of the CDR3 is TGCAGTGCTCAGGGGCAGGAGACCTACGAGCAGTACTTC.

The chain recombines TRBV4-2 with TRBJ2-1; TRBD2 agrees at 8 bases. The CDR3 has 16 residues. V gave up 1 base and J gave up 3 bases; unmatched junction bases: 5. Germline assignment: CDR1 LGHNA and CDR2 YNFKEQ. The CDR3 sequence is CASSQAPSGFYNEQFF. The CDR3 DNA reads as TGTGCCAGCAGCCAAGCTCCTAGCGGGTTCTACAATGAGCAGTTCTTC.

This clonotype was counted many times. The J gene is TRBJ1-5, the V gene TRBV3-1, with D maybe TRBD1 (5 bases). Trimming took 1 base from V and 5 from J, leaving 12 bases between them. Germline V gene lookup returns CDR1 LGHDT and CDR2 YNNKEL (reference sequence). This CDR3 region has 15 residues. The CDR3 reads CASSQGRGGDQPQHF. The DNA of the CDR3 is TGTGCCAGCAGCCAAGGGCGGGGAGGGGATCAGCCCCAGCATTTT.

This clonotype appeared many times. The gene calls are TRBV12-3 or TRBV12-4 and TRBJ1-2; D unclear. The V end was cut by 6 bases, the J end by 5 bases, with 10 bases between. There are 12 residues in the CDR3. In DNA form, the CDR3 reads TGTGCCAGCAGCCTCAGGATATATGGCTACACCTTC. Protein sequence: CASSLRIYGYTF.

The chain joins TRBV15 to TRBJ1-3; a weak D match, TRBD1 (5 bases). The germline V gene encodes CDR1 LNHNV and CDR2 YYDKDF (reference sequence). The CDR3 has 16 residues. V lost 3 bases and J 8 bases, leaving 20 bases between the germline ends. CDR3 DNA sequence: TGTGCCACCAGCAGGAAGGTGGGGCAGGGAGGTGACACCATATATTTT. It is translated as CATSRKVGQGGDTIYF. Drawing the rest from reference TRBV15 and TRBJ1-3, the complete variable domain is DAMVIQNPRYQVTQFGKPVTLSCSQTLNHNVMYWYQQKSSQAPKLLFHYYDKDFNNEADTPDNFQSRRPNTSFCFLDIRSPGLGDTAMYLCATSRKVGQGGDTIYFGEGSWLTVV.

This clonotype appeared a few times. At one of its ends the junction is not consistent with the germline gene, which may arise from a read error. The rearrangement links TRBV5-1 to TRBJ1-2; weak D call: TRBD1 (6 bases). There are 13 residues in the CDR3. Germline CDR1 reads SGHRS; CDR2 reads YFSETQ. This CDR3 reads CASSSDRLYGYTF. DNA for the CDR3: TGTGCCAGCAGCTCCGACAGGCTCTATGGCTACACCTTC.

This clonotype was detected many times. This rearrangement joins TRBV28 to TRBJ2-3; 13 bases are shared with TRBD2. Germline trimming cut 4 bases from V and 2 bases from J; bases unmatched to any gene: 9. The CDR3 is 18 residues long. Per the germline V gene, CDR1 is MDHEN and CDR2 is SYDVKM. The CDR3: CASSSNLGTSGDTDTQYF. As DNA, the CDR3 is TGTGCCAGCAGTTCCAACCTCGGGACTAGCGGGGACACAGATACGCAGTATTTT.

Many counts were recorded for this clonotype. The chain couples TRBV6-1 to TRBJ2-3; D gene uncertain. The CDR3 loop spans 15 amino acids. The germline V gene encodes CDR1 MNHNS and CDR2 SASEGT. Trimming left V 1 base short and J 0 bases short, with 8 bases between. The CDR3 DNA is TGTGCCAGCAGTGAAGTCCACGAGAGCACAGATACGCAGTATTTT. Protein: CASSEVHESTDTQYF.

The gene calls are TRBV12-3 or TRBV12-4 and TRBJ1-2; no firm D call. V was clipped by 2 bases and J by 2 bases, with 9 bases between them. CDR3 length equals 14 residues. Here the CDR3 reads CASSLSAGNYGYTF. DNA for the CDR3: TGTGCCAGCAGTTTATCGGCAGGAAACTATGGCTACACCTTC.

This clonotype came up a few times. This sequence joins TRBV7-3 and TRBJ2-7; perhaps TRBD2 as D (6 bases). The germline V gene has CDR1 SGHTA and CDR2 FQGTGA. Trimming removed 1 base from V and 2 bases from J, with 12 bases in between. The CDR3 covers 15 residues. The CDR3 bases are TGTGCCAGCAGCTTAAGTGGGGGGTACACCTACGAGCAGTACTTC. Translating gives CASSLSGGYTYEQYF.

This clonotype was recorded a few times. The chain employs TRBV7-9 and TRBJ2-5; D tentatively reads TRBD1 or TRBD2 (5 bases each). The CDR3 totals 14 residues. V was trimmed by 6 bases and J by 5 bases, leaving 16 bases between them. The germline V gene encodes CDR1 SEHNR and CDR2 FQNEAQ (reference sequence). The CDR3 loop is CASSWTPGAETQYF. The CDR3 coding sequence is TGTGCCAGCAGTTGGACGCCCGGGGCGGAGACCCAGTACTTC.

The chain uses TRBV6-6 and TRBJ2-2, with unresolved D. The CDR3 has 16 residues. CDR1 and CDR2 (germline): MNHNY, SVGAGI (reference sequence). V was cut by 0 bases and J by 2 bases, with 10 bases left in between. The CDR3 sequence: CASSYSHGFNTGELFF. The CDR3 DNA sequence: TGTGCCAGCAGTTACTCTCACGGTTTCAACACCGGGGAGCTGTTTTTT.

The V and J genes are TRBV27 and TRBJ2-4; 8 nucleotides match TRBD1. The CDR3 sequence is 13 residues long. Germline CDR1 MNHEY, CDR2 SMNVEV (reference sequence). J was trimmed by 8 bases and V by 8 bases; bases with no gene match: 8. The CDR3 loop reads CASYRQGLDIQYF. The CDR3 nucleotides read TGTGCCAGCTACCGACAGGGGTTAGACATTCAGTACTTC.

Concerning this clonotype: It may be a read error: a sequence one base away is much more abundant. The V call is TRBV7-8, the J call TRBJ2-1; the match to TRBD2 covers 9 bases. This CDR3 contains 17 residues. Germline CDR1 and CDR2: SGHVS and FQNEAQ. This CDR3 is CTSSLALSGSSYNEQFF. The CDR3 DNA reads TGTACCAGCAGCTTAGCGCTTAGCGGGAGCTCCTACAATGAGCAGTTCTTC.

This chain joins TRBV27 and TRBJ2-1; D possibly corresponds to TRBD2 (6 bases). V was trimmed by 3 bases and J by 9 bases, leaving 12 bases between them. The CDR3 has 13 residues. CDR1 and CDR2 from the germline V gene are MNHEY and SMNVEV (reference sequence). The CDR3 DNA is TGTGCCAGCAGTTTGGAGGGTCGGGGTGAGCAGTTCTTC. It specifies CASSLEGRGEQFF.

In this sample, this clonotype turned up a few times. The V gene is TRBV10-2, the J gene TRBJ1-2, with TRBD1 identical over 8 bases. V dropped 0 bases and J dropped 8; count of bases not matched to a gene: 17. Germline CDR1 and CDR2: WSHSY and SAAADI. The CDR3 runs 18 residues. This CDR3 reads CASSESPGQVALGIGYTF. The CDR3 coding sequence is TGCGCCAGCAGTGAGTCGCCGGGACAGGTCGCCTTGGGAATAGGCTACACCTTC.

The CDR3 sequence: CASSLGGGAPYGYTF. The CDR3 DNA is TGTGCCAGCAGTTTGGGTGGGGGGGCCCCCTATGGCTACACCTTC. The chain combines TRBV28 with TRBJ1-2; possibly TRBD1 for D (6 bases). CDR1 and CDR2 (germline): MDHEN, SYDVKM. The CDR3 has 15 amino acids. Trimming left V 3 bases short and J 4 bases short, with 15 bases between.

This clonotype occurred many times. CDR3 amino acids: CASSYIFGRTYEQYF. In DNA, the CDR3 is TGTGCCAGCAGTTACATATTCGGCAGAACCTACGAGCAGTACTTC. The chain uses TRBV6-2 or TRBV6-3 and TRBJ2-7; no firm D call. The germline CDR1 and CDR2 sequences are MNHEY and SVGEGT. The CDR3 consists of 15 residues. Trimming pared 2 bases from V and 2 bases from J, leaving 13 bases between.

This clonotype was found many times. The chain couples TRBV15 to TRBJ2-3, with 10 nucleotides matching TRBD2. Germline lookup yields CDR1 LNHNV and CDR2 YYDKDF (reference sequence). V was pared by 2 bases and J by 3 bases, with 8 bases of the junction left unmatched. The CDR3 is 17 amino acids. The CDR3 loop reads CATSRFLAGEGTDTQYF. Written as DNA, the CDR3 is TGTGCCACCAGCAGATTTCTAGCGGGAGAGGGTACAGATACGCAGTATTTT. The full variable domain, with the rest looked up from reference TRBV15 and TRBJ2-3, is DAMVIQNPRYQVTQFGKPVTLSCSQTLNHNVMYWYQQKSSQAPKLLFHYYDKDFNNEADTPDNFQSRRPNTSFCFLDIRSPGLGDTAMYLCATSRFLAGEGTDTQYFGPGTRLTVL.

This clonotype was detected only a few times. The rearrangement links TRBV4-1 to TRBJ1-5; D is undetermined. CDR1 and CDR2 (germline): MGHRA, YSYEKL. This CDR3 spans 14 amino acids. Trimming removed 3 bases from V and 5 bases from J, with 11 bases in between. Written as DNA, the CDR3 is TGCGCCAGCAGCCAGGGAGGGAGAGATCAGCCCCAGCATTTT. This encodes CASSQGGRDQPQHF.

The CDR3 sequence: CASSLGDSGANVLTF. The CDR3 DNA reads as TGTGCCAGCAGCTTGGGGGATTCTGGGGCCAACGTCCTGACTTTC. The rearrangement joins TRBV7-2 to TRBJ2-6; D tentatively reads TRBD1 or TRBD2 (5 bases each). Germline CDR1 is SGHTA and CDR2 is FQGNSA. V was cut by 3 bases and J by 1 base, with 7 bases left in between. The length of the CDR3 is 15 residues.

This clonotype came up many times. The chain recombines TRBV2 with TRBJ2-1; 10 positions match TRBD1. The CDR3 has 16 amino acids. Germline CDR1 and CDR2: SNHLY and FYNNEI. Germline trimming cut 5 bases from V and 4 bases from J; bases unmatched to any gene: 8. CDR3 residues: CASSRQGAPIYNEQFF. CDR3 nucleotide sequence: TGTGCCAGCAGTCGACAGGGGGCTCCTATTTACAATGAGCAGTTCTTC.

Points on this clonotype: A much larger clone lies one base from this, so it may be a read error. The gene calls are TRBV28 and TRBJ2-1; D remains ambiguous. Trimming left V 8 bases short and J 11 bases short, with 10 bases between. CDR1 and CDR2 (germline): MDHEN, SYDVKM. The CDR3 extends over 10 amino acids. The CDR3 region has the DNA TGTGCCAGCTCCAGATGGAAGCAGTTCTTC. Its translation: CASSRWKQFF.

This clonotype was detected ten times or more. The chain combines TRBV11-2 with TRBJ1-1; D might be TRBD1 (5 bases). The CDR3 has 14 residues. Germline loops: CDR1 SGHAT, CDR2 FQNNGV. Deletions cut 4 bases from V and 8 bases from J, with 17 bases between. The CDR3 loop is CASSSGWGTREAFF. The CDR3 DNA sequence: TGTGCCAGCAGCTCAGGGTGGGGGACCCGGGAAGCTTTCTTT.

The V and J genes are TRBV4-3 and TRBJ2-1, with 9 bases that match TRBD1. Germline V gives CDR1 LGHNA, CDR2 YSLEER. V lost 4 bases and J lost 7; bases outside the gene matches: 5. This CDR3 has 14 amino acids. The CDR3, as DNA: TGCGCCAGCAGCCGCGACAGGGGGGGGAATGAGCAGTTCTTC. Residues: CASSRDRGGNEQFF.